Detailed here is one T cell receptor (beta chain). The data stem from a study of T cell repertoires in cytomegalovirus infection. MiXCR was run by TCRdb on the reads, yielding one entry per CDR3 protein. Found here are hundreds of thousands of distinct CDR3 sequences, approximately 34% of them singletons; the top ten hold 2.8%. Germline CDR1 is SEHNR and CDR2 is FQNEAQ (reference sequence). The CDR3 spans 16 residues. Trimming took 3 bases from V and 1 from J, leaving 15 bases between them. J is TRBJ1-1 and V is TRBV7-9; D is uncertain. The receptor was derived from a human donor in good health (CMV status not recorded). Some clones in this sample may be carry-over from other donors' samples. Source material: PBMCs. CDR3 in DNA: TGTGCCAGCAGCTTTATGAGAAACACGGCGAACACTGAAGCTTTCTTT. Translated, it gives CASSFMRNTANTEAFF. Supplemented by reference TRBV7-9 and TRBJ1-1, the full variable domain reads DTGVSQNPRHKITKRGQNVTFRCDPISEHNRLYWYRQTLGQGPEFLTYFQNEAQLEKSRLLSDRFSAERPKGSFSTLEIQRTEQGDSAMYLCASSFMRNTANTEAFFGQGTRLTVV.